Listed here are 18 T cell receptor beta chains from one sample, sequenced in a study of T cells after yellow fever vaccination. TCRdb re-called the 5' RACE reads through MiXCR, storing one row per CDR3 protein. Among approximately 300,000 distinct CDR3 sequences listed, approximately 13% were seen once. The specimen comprised CD4+ T cells sorted from PBMCs, sampled 45 days after the yellow fever booster vaccination. Receptors originate from a man aged 30-40 years who received the YFV17D yellow fever vaccine.

This clonotype came up a few times. The chain uses TRBV7-2 and TRBJ2-1; D gene uncertain. Trimming removed 1 base from V and 6 bases from J, with 10 bases in between. The CDR3 is made up of 14 amino acids. Germline CDR1 is SGHTA and CDR2 is FQGNSA. This chain's CDR3 is CASSLDRRPNEQFF. In DNA form, the CDR3 reads TGTGCCAGCAGCTTAGATAGGCGGCCCAATGAGCAGTTCTTC.

This clonotype was seen a handful of times. Its ends do not fully match the called genes, so a read error is possible. V gene TRBV7-7 combines with J gene TRBJ2-1; possible D gene TRBD2, 5 bases. Germline CDR1 reads SSHAT; CDR2 reads FNYEAQ (reference sequence). The CDR3 spans 15 residues. CDR3 loop: CASSLARTLYNEQFF. CDR3 nucleotides: TGTGCTAGCAGCTTAGCGCGAACTCTTTATAACGAGCAGTTCTTC.

In this sample, this clonotype turned up many times. This chain joins TRBV12-3 or TRBV12-4 and TRBJ2-7; no clear D gene. Trimming cost V 2 bases and J 3 bases, with 5 bases left between them. CDR3 length: 12 residues. This CDR3 reads CASSLYGYEQYF. The DNA for the CDR3 is TGTGCCAGCAGTTTATATGGCTACGAGCAGTACTTC.

The J gene is TRBJ2-1, the V gene TRBV14; D possibly corresponds to TRBD1 (5 bases). V lost 7 bases to trimming and J lost 10 bases, with 20 bases between them. This CDR3 contains 14 residues. CDR1 SGHDN and CDR2 FVKESK come from the germline V gene. The CDR3 loop is CASTPYQGIGEQFF. CDR3 in DNA: TGTGCCAGCACCCCTTATCAGGGAATCGGGGAGCAGTTCTTC.

The table lists this clonotype with a few counts. This chain joins TRBV4-3 and TRBJ2-5; the match to TRBD1 covers 7 bases. The germline CDR1 and CDR2 sequences are LGHNA and YSLEER. V trimming: 4 bases; J trimming: 4 bases; junction bases outside the gene matches: 12. The CDR3 covers 16 residues. As DNA, the CDR3 is TGCGCCAGCAGCCCCCACGCGACAGGGATCGGAGAGACCCAGTACTTC. It codes for CASSPHATGIGETQYF.

V gene TRBV24-1 combines with J gene TRBJ2-3, with D perhaps TRBD1 or TRBD2 (5 bases each). CDR1 and CDR2 from the germline V gene are KGHDR and SFDVKD. V lost 0 bases to trimming and J lost 2 bases, with 14 bases between them. The CDR3 has 17 residues. The CDR3: CATSDLRSGALTDTQYF. The CDR3 nucleotides read TGTGCCACCAGTGATTTGCGATCCGGGGCGCTCACAGATACGCAGTATTTT.

This clonotype showed up just a few times. This chain joins TRBV7-2 and TRBJ1-5; TRBD1 matches at 7 bases. J was trimmed by 5 bases and V by 4 bases; bases with no gene match: 5. The germline V gene has CDR1 SGHTA and CDR2 FQGNSA. The length of the CDR3 is 14 residues. CDR3 sequence (DNA): TGTGCCAGCAGCTCACAGGGGCTTGATCAGCCCCAGCATTTT. Translation gives CASSSQGLDQPQHF.

In its sample, this clonotype was seen a few times. This sequence joins TRBV20-1 and TRBJ1-1, with 7 positions matching TRBD1. The germline V gene has CDR1 DFQATT and CDR2 SNEGSKA (reference sequence). The CDR3 has 12 residues. Losses at the gene ends were 4 bases for V and 1 base for J; bases not matched to a gene: 0. DNA of the CDR3: TGCAGTGCTAACAGGGGGAACACTGAAGCTTTCTTT. It codes for CSANRGNTEAFF.

The chain carries TRBV29-1 and TRBJ2-7; no clear D. Germline loops: CDR1 SQVTM, CDR2 ANQGSEA. The CDR3 is 10 residues long. V gave up 6 bases and J gave up 0 bases, with 3 bases separating them. The CDR3 DNA sequence: TGCAGCGTCCGCTCCTACGAGCAGTACTTC. Translation: CSVRSYEQYF.

Ten or more counts support this clonotype. The chain is built from TRBV12-3 or TRBV12-4 and TRBJ2-1; D uncertain. V dropped 3 bases and J dropped 7 bases, with 4 bases sitting between them. The CDR3 consists of 11 residues. Here the CDR3 DNA reads TGTGCCAGCAGTTTTGTGAATGAGCAGTTCTTC. This gives the protein CASSFVNEQFF.

This clonotype turned up a few times. The CDR3 nucleotides read TGCGCCAGCAGTGAGTCTCATTCCTACAATGAGCAGTTCTTC. It yields the protein CASSESHSYNEQFF. V usage is TRBV10-1 and J usage is TRBJ2-1; unclear D gene. Germline lookup yields CDR1 WNHNN and CDR2 SYGVQD (reference sequence). The length of the CDR3 is 14 residues. V lost 0 bases, J lost 1 base, and 4 bases lay in between.

This clonotype showed up just a few times. The V call is TRBV7-7, the J call TRBJ2-7, with 10 bases lining up with TRBD1. CDR3 length equals 15 residues. V was pared by 5 bases and J by 2 bases, with 6 bases of the junction left unmatched. The V gene's germline CDR1 is SSHAT and CDR2 FNYEAQ (reference sequence). The CDR3 reads CASSQGTGEAYEQYF. CDR3 in DNA: TGTGCCAGCAGCCAGGGGACAGGGGAAGCCTACGAGCAGTACTTC.

Only a few counts were recorded for this clonotype. The chain employs TRBV7-2 and TRBJ2-2, with TRBD2 matching 8 bases. CDR3 length equals 15 residues. In germline, CDR1 is SGHTA, CDR2 FQGNSA. The J segment lost 6 bases and the V segment lost 4 bases, leaving 7 bases of the junction unmatched. CDR3 nucleotides: TGTGCCAGCAGCTCCTTTGGACTAGCCTCCGGGGAGCTGTTTTTT. This encodes CASSSFGLASGELFF. The whole variable domain, remainder taken from reference TRBV7-2 and TRBJ2-2, is GAGVSQSPSNKVTEKGKDVELRCDPISGHTALYWYRQSLGQGLEFLIYFQGNSAPDKSGLPSDRFSAERTGGSVSTLTIQRTQQEDSAVYLCASSSFGLASGELFFGEGSRLTVL.

The chain combines TRBV5-1 with TRBJ2-1; D may correspond to TRBD1 or TRBD2 (6 bases each). The V end lost 2 bases, the J end lost 12 bases, and 15 bases lay between the germline ends. This CDR3 has 13 amino acids. The V gene's germline CDR1 is SGHRS and CDR2 YFSETQ. The CDR3, as DNA: TGCGCCAGCAGCTTATCGGGGGCGTGGGGGCAGTTCTTC. It specifies CASSLSGAWGQFF.

This sequence joins TRBV7-9 and TRBJ2-7; 9 nucleotides line up with TRBD2. The CDR3 is made up of 16 amino acids. Germline loops: CDR1 SEHNR, CDR2 FQNEAQ (reference sequence). The J segment lost 2 bases and the V segment lost 5 bases, leaving 10 bases of the junction unmatched. CDR3 DNA: TGTGCCAGCAGCCGAATCGGTAGCGGGAGCCCCTACGAGCAGTACTTC. Its protein product is CASSRIGSGSPYEQYF.

The chain joins TRBV5-1 to TRBJ2-2, with a weak D call TRBD2 (6 bases). Trimming took 1 base from V and 4 from J, leaving 14 bases between them. The germline V gene encodes CDR1 SGHRS and CDR2 YFSETQ. This CDR3 is 16 amino acids long. CDR3 in amino acids: CASSLSGTSPTGELFF. Written as DNA, the CDR3 is TGCGCCAGCAGCTTGTCTGGCACTAGCCCCACCGGGGAGCTGTTTTTT.

V usage is TRBV28 and J usage is TRBJ2-6, with D perhaps TRBD1 or TRBD2 (5 bases each). Germline-derived CDR1 and CDR2 are MDHEN and SYDVKM. Trimming left V 7 bases short and J 12 bases short, with 19 bases between. The length of the CDR3 is 14 residues. The CDR3 DNA reads TGTGCCAGCACCCCCACCCGGGACCAAGTCGTCCTGACTTTC. Translating it yields CASTPTRDQVVLTF.

This chain connects TRBV7-2 to TRBJ2-7; 8 nucleotides match TRBD1. CDR3 size: 15 residues. Trimming removed 2 bases from V and 2 bases from J; junction bases left unmatched: 5. Germline lookup yields CDR1 SGHTA and CDR2 FQGNSA. CDR3 in DNA: TGTGCCAGCAGCTTATCCCGGACAGGGACCTACGAGCAGTACTTC. This encodes CASSLSRTGTYEQYF.